A selection of T cell receptor beta chains follows, all from one sample in a study of T cell changes during pregnancy in multiple sclerosis. Measured with immunoSEQ multiplex PCR; TCRdb has only the in-frame clones, and not every one. The repertoire consists of 36,000 or so clones, with more than 75% occurring once and the leading ten covering around 0.62%. The source was CD4+ T cells from peripheral blood mononuclear cells, collected in the first trimester of pregnancy. These TCRs come from a female donor with multiple sclerosis, enrolled in a pregnancy study. Both conserved end residues are part of each CDR3. The order of the fields is J gene, clone size, V gene, D gene, CDR3 protein, CDR3 DNA. D genes are given only for firm matches. Clone size appears in some rows only: once, few, many, or a class for an expanded clone.

>TRBJ2-7|NA|TRBV27|TRBD2
CAGKKRGASYEQYF
TGTGCCGGAAAGAAGCGGGGGGCATCCTACGAGCAGTACTTC
>TRBJ2-3|NA|TRBV29-1|TRBD2
CSVELLAGRTDTQYF
TGCAGCGTTGAATTGCTAGCGGGACGCACAGATACGCAGTATTTT
>TRBJ2-7|NA|TRBV19|NA
CASSIDRFEEQYF
TGTGCCAGTAGTATAGACCGGTTTGAGGAGCAGTACTTC
>TRBJ1-3|NA|TRBV6-1|NA
CASSESVRNTIYF
TGTGCCAGCAGTGAATCGGTTCGAAACACCATATATTTT
>TRBJ2-7|once|TRBV30|TRBD1
CAWSLGGGYEQYF
TGTGCCTGGAGTCTAGGGGGCGGGTACGAGCAGTACTTC
>TRBJ2-3|NA|TRBV6-5|NA
CASSYSNWDTQYF
TGTGCCAGCAGTTACTCGAACTGGGATACGCAGTATTTT
>TRBJ2-2|NA|TRBV4-2|NA
CASSQDYLTGELFF
TGTGCCAGCAGCCAAGATTACTTGACCGGGGAGCTGTTTTTT
>TRBJ2-3|NA|TRBV28|NA
CASSPRDSPGTDTQYF
TGTGCCAGCAGTCCTCGGGACTCACCAGGGACAGATACGCAGTATTTT
>TRBJ1-4|NA|TRBV14|NA
CASSQEGGRANEKLFF
TGTGCCAGCAGCCAAGAGGGCGGCAGGGCTAATGAAAAACTGTTTTTT
>TRBJ2-3|NA|TRBV30|TRBD1
CAWSRQGPTSTDTQYF
TGTGCCTGGAGTCGACAGGGGCCGACTAGCACAGATACGCAGTATTTT
>TRBJ2-1|NA|TRBV7-2|NA
CASSLERRVYNEQFF
TGTGCCAGCAGCTTAGAACGGAGGGTCTACAATGAGCAGTTCTTC
>TRBJ2-7|once|TRBV27|TRBD2
CASSWTGAGLRDEQYF
TGTGCCAGCAGCTGGACGGGAGCGGGACTTAGGGACGAGCAGTACTTC
>TRBJ2-7|NA|TRBV30|NA
CAWSVRVGTYEQYF
TGTGCCTGGAGTGTGCGGGTTGGGACCTACGAGCAGTACTTC
>TRBJ2-7|NA|TRBV5-1|NA
CASSLGSTGSSYEQYF
TGCGCCAGCAGCTTAGGATCTACAGGGAGCTCCTACGAGCAGTACTTC
>TRBJ1-5|once|TRBV5-4|NA
CASSLQGGDQPQHF
TGTGCCAGCAGCTTGCAAGGAGGGGACCAGCCCCAGCATTTT
>TRBJ2-2|NA|TRBV5-1|TRBD1
CASSGPGQGEIRELFF
TGCGCCAGCAGCGGACCGGGACAGGGTGAAATCAGGGAGCTGTTTTTT
>TRBJ1-1|NA|TRBV5-4|NA
CASSPTLRFSMNTEAFF
TGTGCCAGCAGTCCGACACTCAGGTTTTCCATGAACACTGAAGCTTTCTTT
>TRBJ2-5|NA|TRBV18|TRBD2
CASSLAGAQETQYF
TGTGCCAGCTCACTAGCGGGGGCCCAAGAGACCCAGTACTTC
>TRBJ2-1|NA|TRBV11-3|TRBD2
CASSWGLSGVYNEQFF
TGTGCCAGCAGCTGGGGCTTGAGCGGGGTCTACAATGAGCAGTTCTTC
>TRBJ1-5|few|TRBV6-6|TRBD1
CASSPIQGAGNQPQHF
TGTGCCAGCAGCCCAATCCAGGGGGCGGGCAATCAGCCCCAGCATTTT
>TRBJ1-1|NA|TRBV7-2|NA
CASSLGGHPNTEAFF
TGTGCCAGCAGCTTAGGGGGACACCCGAACACTGAAGCTTTCTTT
>TRBJ2-1|NA|TRBV9|TRBD2
CASSSRLAGEQFF
TGTGCCAGCAGCTCCCGACTAGCGGGGGAGCAGTTCTTC
>TRBJ1-6|few|TRBV4-1|NA
CASSQADLRQGSSPLHF
TGCGCCAGCAGCCAAGCGGACCTTAGGCAGGGTAGTTCACCCCTCCACTTT
>TRBJ2-7|NA|TRBV29-1|TRBD1
CSARTGPEQYF
TGCAGCGCCCGGACAGGGCCCGAGCAGTACTTC
>TRBJ2-3|NA|TRBV5-1|NA
CASGSRGGADTQYF
TGCGCCAGCGGATCTCGAGGGGGTGCAGATACGCAGTATTTT
>TRBJ1-5|NA|TRBV4-1|NA
CASSPGLLSNQPQHF
TGCGCCAGCAGCCCCGGACTGCTTAGCAATCAGCCCCAGCATTTT
>TRBJ2-7|NA|TRBV18|TRBD2
CASSPTAGGGYEQYF
TGTGCCAGCTCCCCCACGGCGGGGGGTGGGTACGAGCAGTACTTC
>TRBJ2-7|NA|TRBV5-1|NA
CASSFGTSIYEQYF
TGCGCCAGCAGTTTTGGGACATCAATCTACGAGCAGTACTTC
>TRBJ2-1|NA|TRBV10-1|NA
CASSERGSSYNEQFF
TGCGCCAGCAGTGAGCGGGGGAGCTCCTACAATGAGCAGTTCTTC
>TRBJ2-7|NA|TRBV2|TRBD2
CASSRLAASGEQYF
TGTGCCAGCAGTCGGCTAGCGGCCTCAGGCGAGCAGTACTTC
>TRBJ2-5|NA|TRBV7-2|NA
CASSLVPGRETQYF
TGTGCCAGCAGCTTAGTTCCGGGGAGGGAGACCCAGTACTTC
>TRBJ2-7|NA|TRBV6-6|TRBD1
CASSYSRGRVSYEQYF
TGTGCCAGCAGTTACTCGAGGGGGCGGGTCTCCTACGAGCAGTACTTC
>TRBJ2-1|NA|TRBV28|TRBD1
CACHRDRVDNEQFF
TGTGCCTGCCACCGGGACAGGGTCGACAATGAGCAGTTCTTC
>TRBJ2-2|once|TRBV6-1|TRBD1
CASSAQGDTGELFF
TGTGCCAGCAGTGCCCAGGGGGACACCGGGGAGCTGTTTTTT
>TRBJ2-4|NA|TRBV27|NA
CASSPSTRRAKNIQYF
TGTGCCAGCAGTCCCAGTACCAGGAGGGCCAAAAACATTCAGTACTTC
>TRBJ2-2|NA|TRBV10-2|TRBD1
CASAYRGAYTGELFF
TGCGCCAGCGCTTACAGGGGGGCTTACACCGGGGAGCTGTTTTTT
>TRBJ1-1|NA|TRBV5-6|NA
CASSVGLEAFF
TGTGCCAGCAGCGTGGGACTTGAAGCTTTCTTT
>TRBJ1-4|NA|TRBV4-1|TRBD1
CASSQEGTGGAGEKLFF
TGCGCCAGCAGCCAAGAGGGGACAGGGGGCGCGGGTGAAAAACTGTTTTTT
>TRBJ2-3|once|TRBV5-1|TRBD2
CASSFGGLAGSTDTQYF
TGCGCCAGCAGCTTCGGAGGGCTAGCGGGGAGCACAGATACGCAGTATTTT
>TRBJ1-4|NA|TRBV19|NA
CASSIGLREKLFF
TGTGCCAGTAGTATAGGGTTACGGGAAAAACTGTTTTTT
>TRBJ1-2|NA|TRBV10-3|NA
CAISGDKNYGYTF
TGTGCCATCAGCGGGGACAAAAACTATGGCTACACCTTC
>TRBJ1-3|once|TRBV5-1|TRBD1
CASSLGQRTSGNTIYF
TGCGCCAGCAGCCTGGGACAGAGAACCTCTGGAAACACCATATATTTT
>TRBJ2-7|NA|TRBV5-5|NA
CASSVRDTPYEQYF
TGTGCCAGCAGTGTCAGGGACACTCCCTACGAGCAGTACTTC